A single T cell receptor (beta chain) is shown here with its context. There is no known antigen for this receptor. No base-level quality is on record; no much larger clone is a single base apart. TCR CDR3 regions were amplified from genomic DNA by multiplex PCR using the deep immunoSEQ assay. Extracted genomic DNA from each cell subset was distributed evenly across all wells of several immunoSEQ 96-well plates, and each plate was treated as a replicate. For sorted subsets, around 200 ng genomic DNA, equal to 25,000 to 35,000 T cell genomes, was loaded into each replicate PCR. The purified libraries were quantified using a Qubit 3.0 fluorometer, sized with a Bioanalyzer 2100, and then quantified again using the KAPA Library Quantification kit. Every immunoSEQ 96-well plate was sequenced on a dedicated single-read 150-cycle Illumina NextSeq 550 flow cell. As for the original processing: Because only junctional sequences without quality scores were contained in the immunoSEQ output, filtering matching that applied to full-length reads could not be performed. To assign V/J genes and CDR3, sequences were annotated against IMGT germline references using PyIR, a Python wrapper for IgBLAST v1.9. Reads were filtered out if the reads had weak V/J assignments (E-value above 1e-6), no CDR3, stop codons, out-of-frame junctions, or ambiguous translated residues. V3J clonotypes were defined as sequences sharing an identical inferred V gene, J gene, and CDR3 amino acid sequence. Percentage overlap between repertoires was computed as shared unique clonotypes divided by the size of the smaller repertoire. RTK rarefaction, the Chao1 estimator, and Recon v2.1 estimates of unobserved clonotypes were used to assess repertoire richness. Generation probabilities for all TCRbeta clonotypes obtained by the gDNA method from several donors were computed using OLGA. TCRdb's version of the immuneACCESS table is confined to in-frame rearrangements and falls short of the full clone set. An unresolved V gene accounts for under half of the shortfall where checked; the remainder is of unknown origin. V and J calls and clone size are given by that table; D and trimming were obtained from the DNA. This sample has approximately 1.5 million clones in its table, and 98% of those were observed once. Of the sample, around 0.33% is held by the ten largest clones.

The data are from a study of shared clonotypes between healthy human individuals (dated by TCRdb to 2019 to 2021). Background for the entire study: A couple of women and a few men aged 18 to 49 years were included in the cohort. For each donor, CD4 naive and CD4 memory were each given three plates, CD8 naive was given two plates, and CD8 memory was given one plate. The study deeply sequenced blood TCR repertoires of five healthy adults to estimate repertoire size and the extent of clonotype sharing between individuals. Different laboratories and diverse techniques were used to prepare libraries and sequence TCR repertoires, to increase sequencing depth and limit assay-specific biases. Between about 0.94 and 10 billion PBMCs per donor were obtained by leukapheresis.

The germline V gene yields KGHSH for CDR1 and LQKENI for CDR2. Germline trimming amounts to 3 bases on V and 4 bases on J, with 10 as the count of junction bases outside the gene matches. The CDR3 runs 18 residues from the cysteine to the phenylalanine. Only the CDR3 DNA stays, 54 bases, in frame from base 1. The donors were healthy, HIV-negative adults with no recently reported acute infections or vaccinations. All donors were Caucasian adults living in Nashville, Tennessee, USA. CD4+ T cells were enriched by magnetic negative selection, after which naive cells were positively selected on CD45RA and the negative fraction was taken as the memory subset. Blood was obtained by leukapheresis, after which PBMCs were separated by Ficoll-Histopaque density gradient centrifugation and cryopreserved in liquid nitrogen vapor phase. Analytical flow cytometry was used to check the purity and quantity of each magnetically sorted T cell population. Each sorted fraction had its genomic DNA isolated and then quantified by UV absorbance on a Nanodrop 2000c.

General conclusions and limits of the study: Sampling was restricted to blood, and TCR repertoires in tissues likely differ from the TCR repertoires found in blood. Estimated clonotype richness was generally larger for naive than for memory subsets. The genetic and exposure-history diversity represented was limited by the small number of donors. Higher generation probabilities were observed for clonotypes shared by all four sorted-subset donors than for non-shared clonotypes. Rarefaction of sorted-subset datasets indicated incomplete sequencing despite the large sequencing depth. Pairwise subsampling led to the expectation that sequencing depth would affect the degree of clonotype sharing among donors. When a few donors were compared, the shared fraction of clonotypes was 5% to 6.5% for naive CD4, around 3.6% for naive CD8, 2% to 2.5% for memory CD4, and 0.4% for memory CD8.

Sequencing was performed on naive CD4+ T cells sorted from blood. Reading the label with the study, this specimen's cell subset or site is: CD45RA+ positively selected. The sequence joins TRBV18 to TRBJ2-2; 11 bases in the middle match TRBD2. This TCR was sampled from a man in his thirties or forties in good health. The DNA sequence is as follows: TGTGCCAGCTCACCGACTAGCGGGACCCATGCTCCCACCGGGGAGCTGTTTTTT. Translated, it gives CASSPTSGTHAPTGELFF.